One and the same sample provided the 10 T cell receptor beta chains below, sequenced in a study of T cell responses to AZD1222 COVID-19 vaccine. Sequenced by immunoSEQ multiplex PCR; TCRdb stores in-frame clones only, minus some. The data show 60,000 to 80,000 clones, 85% seen once. The sequenced sample was peripheral blood, obtained on day 0 of AZD1222 vaccination. Source of these receptors: an adult in good health.

The chain links TRBV5-1 to TRBJ1-4; no definite D call. Germline V gene data show CDR1 as SGHRS and CDR2 as YFSETQ. This CDR3 is built from 15 residues. V lost 2 bases, J lost 3 bases, and 11 bases lay in between. The DNA for the CDR3 is TGCGCCAGCAGCTTTGTCTCTTCTGCTAATGAAAAACTGTTTTTT. Amino acids: CASSFVSSANEKLFF.

DNA of the CDR3: TGTGCCAGCAGTGAGTTGGTGCACATGAACACTGAAGCTTTCTTT. Translating it yields CASSELVHMNTEAFF. The chain employs TRBV2 and TRBJ1-1, with D unclear. Germline-derived CDR1 and CDR2 are SNHLY and FYNNEI. With 3 bases removed from V and 0 bases from J, the gap between germline ends came to 11 bases. The CDR3 sequence is 15 residues long.

CDR3 DNA: TGTGCCAGCAGCTTGGTTGGGGCTGGAAACACCATATATTTT. Amino acid sequence: CASSLVGAGNTIYF. The rearrangement uses TRBV5-4 and TRBJ1-3; D ambiguous. V was cut by 0 bases and J by 2 bases, with 6 bases left in between. Germline CDR1 reads SGHNT; CDR2 reads YYREEE (reference sequence). CDR3 length: 14 residues.

A single count supports this clone. This chain links TRBV25-1 with TRBJ1-5; possibly TRBD1 for D (6 bases). The germline gives CDR1 MGHDK, CDR2 SYGVNS. Trimming pared 6 bases from V and 7 bases from J, leaving 22 bases between. CDR3 length: 16 residues. Here the CDR3 reads CASRIGLGGVGQPQHF. CDR3 DNA sequence: TGTGCCAGCAGGATCGGGTTGGGGGGCGTCGGGCAGCCCCAGCATTTT.

The chain employs TRBV6-5 and TRBJ1-3; D gene uncertain. From germline, CDR1 is MNHEY and CDR2 SVGAGI. CDR3 size: 14 residues. Trimming took 6 bases from V and 0 from J, leaving 9 bases between them. The CDR3 spells CASSPAGSGNTIYF. The CDR3 DNA reads as TGTGCCAGCAGCCCCGCAGGCTCTGGAAACACCATATATTTT.

V gene TRBV5-1 combines with J gene TRBJ1-5; 8 bases are shared with TRBD1. Germline V gene sequence: CDR1 SGHRS, CDR2 YFSETQ. The CDR3 extends over 15 amino acids. V lost 0 bases, J lost 7 bases, and 6 bases stayed unmatched. The CDR3 nucleotides are TGCGCCAGCAGCTTGGGAGACAGGGGAGGACAGCCCCAGCATTTT. Encoded protein: CASSLGDRGGQPQHF.

The V gene is TRBV4-1, the J gene TRBJ1-2, with 8 bases identical to TRBD1. From germline, CDR1 is MGHRA and CDR2 YSYEKL. The CDR3 totals 18 residues. Unmatched junction bases numbered 13, after V lost 0 bases and J lost 4 bases. In DNA form, the CDR3 reads TGCGCCAGCAGCCAAGATAATTCTCCAGGGGGCGCAACCTATGGCTACACCTTC. Its protein is CASSQDNSPGGATYGYTF.

The CDR3 region is CASSGPGARTTLTDTQYF. In nucleotides, the CDR3 is TGTGCCAGCAGTGGGCCGGGTGCTCGGACCACCCTCACAGATACGCAGTATTTT. The chain has TRBV28 and TRBJ2-3; D is unclear. V lost 5 bases and J lost 2, with 23 bases in between. Germline V gene lookup returns CDR1 MDHEN and CDR2 SYDVKM. The CDR3 extends over 18 amino acids. Complete variable domain (other parts from reference TRBV28 and TRBJ2-3): DVKVTQSSRYLVKRTGEKVFLECVQDMDHENMFWYRQDPGLGLRLIYFSYDVKMKEKGDIPEGYSVSREKKERFSLILESASTNQTSMYLCASSGPGARTTLTDTQYFGPGTRLTVL.

V usage is TRBV6-1 and J usage is TRBJ1-5; possibly TRBD1 for D (5 bases). This CDR3 spans 18 amino acids. Trimming took 3 bases from V and 7 from J, leaving 25 bases between them. Germline V gene data show CDR1 as MNHNS and CDR2 as SASEGT. The CDR3 DNA sequence: TGTGCCAGCAGTGATTGGGGACGGGCATCGAACCCAAAACAGCCCCAGCATTTT. This gives the protein CASSDWGRASNPKQPQHF.

The rearrangement uses TRBV9 and TRBJ2-7; the D gene is possibly TRBD2 (6 bases). The CDR3 has 16 residues. Germline CDR1 and CDR2: SGDLS and YYNGEE. Trimming shortened V by 4 bases and J by 3 bases, and 20 bases separated the two germline ends. Here the CDR3 reads CASSLGSGLHRYEQYF. CDR3 DNA sequence: TGTGCCAGCAGCTTAGGGTCGGGACTTCATCGCTACGAGCAGTACTTC.